This T cell receptor beta chain emerged from a study of blood T cell repertoires in COVID-19. Overall study: PBMCs, B-cell-depleted T cells, or T cells were the source of the cDNA or gDNA that made up the material.

Measured with immunoSEQ multiplex PCR; TCRdb has only the in-frame clones, and not every one. Of about 260,000 clones in the sample, 70% to 85% were seen once. Germline V CDR1 and CDR2: SGHTA, FQGNSA. The V and J ends lost 0 bases and 4 bases, in that order; junction bases with no gene match: 6. The CDR3 runs to 16 residues. This TCR was sampled from a woman aged 80 or over with acute or convalescent COVID-19. The chain carries TRBV7-2 and TRBJ1-1, with 9 bases matching TRBD1. Sequencing was done on a sample of peripheral blood. In DNA form, the CDR3 reads TGTGCCAGCAGCTTAGCGGTGACAGGGGGGCCCACTGAAGCTTTCTTT. Translated, it gives CASSLAVTGGPTEAFF.